These T cell receptor beta chains were read from a single sample in a study of beta chain features in type 1 diabetes. Assay: immunoSEQ multiplex PCR; the TCRdb copy retains only in-frame clones and omits some. This sample has roughly 26,000 clones, with 49% found just once. The sequencing input was stem cell memory CD4+ T cells from blood. The receptors originated from a man in his thirties or forties with type 1 diabetes. The CDR3 runs from the conserved cysteine through the conserved F or W. The order of the fields is J gene, clone size, V gene, D gene, CDR3 protein, CDR3 DNA. A D gene is named only where the DNA matches it firmly. Only some rows state a clone size, as once, few, many or a class for expanded clones.

J: TRBJ1-4
size: few
V: TRBV11-2
D: TRBD1
CDR3: CASSFGQGRDFPLFF
DNA: TGTGCCAGCAGTTTCGGACAGGGCCGGGATTTTCCGCTGTTTTTT

J: TRBJ1-1
size: .
V: TRBV10-1
D: TRBD1
CDR3: CASSRTGGLTEAFF
DNA: TGCGCCAGCAGCCGGACAGGGGGCCTCACTGAAGCTTTCTTT

J: TRBJ1-4
size: .
V: TRBV2
D: .
CDR3: CASSEDLRGEKLFF
DNA: TGTGCCAGCAGTGAGGACCTTCGAGGGGAAAAACTGTTTTTT

J: TRBJ1-1
size: .
V: TRBV10-3
D: .
CDR3: CAISLGGLETEAFF
DNA: TGTGCCATCAGCCTCGGGGGGTTGGAAACTGAAGCTTTCTTT

J: TRBJ2-7
size: .
V: TRBV6-5
D: .
CDR3: CASSSPGSNYEQYF
DNA: TGTGCCAGCAGTTCCCCGGGATCGAATTACGAGCAGTACTTC

J: TRBJ1-1
size: .
V: TRBV6-5
D: TRBD1
CDR3: CASSLGGQGNTEAFF
DNA: TGTGCCAGCAGTCTAGGAGGACAGGGAAACACTGAAGCTTTCTTT

J: TRBJ1-2
size: .
V: TRBV5-1
D: .
CDR3: CASSFGSYGYTF
DNA: TGCGCCAGCAGCTTTGGTAGTTATGGCTACACCTTC

J: TRBJ2-4
size: .
V: TRBV28
D: TRBD2
CDR3: CASSLGLAGGRAKNIQYF
DNA: TGTGCCAGCAGCCTGGGACTAGCGGGAGGCCGAGCCAAAAACATTCAGTACTTC

J: TRBJ2-3
size: .
V: TRBV7-2
D: TRBD2
CDR3: CASSSGLGTDTQYF
DNA: TGTGCCAGCAGCTCCGGACTAGGTACAGATACGCAGTATTTT

J: TRBJ2-4
size: .
V: TRBV14
D: TRBD2
CDR3: CASSPGGDKNIQYF
DNA: TGTGCCAGCAGCCCGGGGGGGGACAAAAACATTCAGTACTTC

J: TRBJ2-1
size: .
V: TRBV7-8
D: TRBD1
CDR3: CATKRGQGYNEQFF
DNA: TGTGCCACCAAAAGGGGACAGGGTTACAATGAGCAGTTCTTC

J: TRBJ2-7
size: few
V: TRBV7-9
D: TRBD1
CDR3: CASSHTGVEQYF
DNA: TGTGCCAGCAGCCATACAGGGGTCGAGCAGTACTTC

J: TRBJ1-1
size: few
V: TRBV5-1
D: TRBD1
CDR3: CASSQGQTLNTEAFF
DNA: TGCGCCAGCAGCCAGGGACAGACCTTGAACACTGAAGCTTTCTTT

J: TRBJ2-5
size: .
V: TRBV7-9
D: .
CDR3: CASSFSKGRETQYF
DNA: TGTGCCAGCAGCTTTAGCAAGGGGAGGGAGACCCAGTACTTC

J: TRBJ2-1
size: .
V: TRBV5-1
D: .
CDR3: CASSLDRFDSYNEQFF
DNA: TGCGCCAGCAGCCTGGACAGATTTGACTCCTACAATGAGCAGTTCTTC

J: TRBJ2-5
size: .
V: TRBV4-2
D: .
CDR3: CASSEGAAGETQYF
DNA: TGTGCCAGCAGCGAGGGGGCAGCGGGAGAGACCCAGTACTTC

J: TRBJ1-5
size: few
V: TRBV19
D: TRBD1
CDR3: CASSPDREGNQPQHF
DNA: TGTGCCAGTAGCCCCGACAGGGAGGGCAATCAGCCCCAGCATTTT

J: TRBJ2-3
size: .
V: TRBV11-2
D: TRBD2
CDR3: CASSSSGRISDTQYF
DNA: TGTGCCAGCAGTTCTAGCGGGAGGATCTCAGATACGCAGTATTTT

J: TRBJ1-2
size: .
V: TRBV11-3
D: .
CDR3: CASSWGGSGYTF
DNA: TGTGCCAGCAGCTGGGGAGGTTCTGGCTACACCTTC

J: TRBJ2-6
size: few
V: TRBV30
D: .
CDR3: CAWSVLGGPLGGANVLTF
DNA: TGTGCCTGGAGTGTATTAGGGGGACCCCTTGGAGGGGCCAACGTCCTGACTTTC

J: TRBJ2-3
size: .
V: TRBV5-4
D: TRBD2
CDR3: CASSLVLAGSTDTQYF
DNA: TGTGCCAGCAGCTTGGTACTAGCGGGAAGCACAGATACGCAGTATTTT

J: TRBJ1-1
size: .
V: TRBV14
D: TRBD1
CDR3: CASSHRMGTGGTNTEAFF
DNA: TGTGCCAGCAGCCATCGAATGGGAACAGGGGGCACTAACACTGAAGCTTTCTTT

J: TRBJ2-1
size: once
V: TRBV6-6
D: TRBD2
CDR3: CASKGLAMGDNEQFF
DNA: TGTGCCAGCAAGGGACTAGCGATGGGAGACAATGAGCAGTTCTTC

J: TRBJ1-4
size: .
V: TRBV7-9
D: TRBD1
CDR3: CASSPVRGQTNEKLFF
DNA: TGTGCCAGCAGCCCCGTAAGGGGGCAAACTAATGAAAAACTGTTTTTT

J: TRBJ1-1
size: few
V: TRBV18
D: TRBD1
CDR3: CASSLYATGQGPIGTEAFF
DNA: TGTGCCAGCTCACTATATGCGACGGGACAGGGGCCTATAGGCACTGAAGCTTTCTTT

J: TRBJ2-2
size: once
V: TRBV30
D: TRBD1
CDR3: CAWTGTGNTGELFF
DNA: TGTGCCTGGACGGGGACAGGAAACACCGGGGAGCTGTTTTTT

J: TRBJ2-7
size: .
V: TRBV7-2
D: .
CDR3: CASSLSLRGVYEQYF
DNA: TGTGCCAGCAGCTTATCCCTGCGGGGTGTTTACGAGCAGTACTTC

J: TRBJ2-7
size: .
V: TRBV30
D: .
CDR3: CAWTGSYEQYF
DNA: TGTGCCTGGACAGGTTCCTACGAGCAGTACTTC